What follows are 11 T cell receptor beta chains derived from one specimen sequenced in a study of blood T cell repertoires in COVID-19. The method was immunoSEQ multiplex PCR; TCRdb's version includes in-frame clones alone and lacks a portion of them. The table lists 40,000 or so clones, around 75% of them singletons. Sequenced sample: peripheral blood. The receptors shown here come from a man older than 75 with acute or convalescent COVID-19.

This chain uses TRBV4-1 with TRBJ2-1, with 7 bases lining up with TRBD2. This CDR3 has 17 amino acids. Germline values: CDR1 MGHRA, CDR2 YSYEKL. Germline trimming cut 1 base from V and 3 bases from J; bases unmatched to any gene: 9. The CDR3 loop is CASSQGMASGFYNEQFF. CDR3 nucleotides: TGCGCCAGCAGCCAAGGGATGGCTAGCGGTTTCTACAATGAGCAGTTCTTC.

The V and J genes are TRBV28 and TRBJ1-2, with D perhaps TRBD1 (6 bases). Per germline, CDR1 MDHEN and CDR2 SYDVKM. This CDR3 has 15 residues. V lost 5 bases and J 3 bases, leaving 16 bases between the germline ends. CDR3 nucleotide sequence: TGTGCCAGCAGTACAGGGATATTGGGGGACTATGGCTACACCTTC. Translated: CASSTGILGDYGYTF.

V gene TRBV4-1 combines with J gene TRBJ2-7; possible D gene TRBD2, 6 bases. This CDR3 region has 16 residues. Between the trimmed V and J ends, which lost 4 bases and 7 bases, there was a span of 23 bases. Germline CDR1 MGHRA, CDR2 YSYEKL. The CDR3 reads CASSLSLGGGPLEQYF. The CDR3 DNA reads TGCGCCAGCAGCCTCTCCTTGGGGGGAGGTCCCCTTGAGCAGTACTTC.

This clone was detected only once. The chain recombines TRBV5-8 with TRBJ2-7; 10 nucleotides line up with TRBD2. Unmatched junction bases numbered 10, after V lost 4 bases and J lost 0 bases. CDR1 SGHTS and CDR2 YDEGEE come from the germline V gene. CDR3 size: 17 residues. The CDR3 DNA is TGTGCCAGCAGCCGCCTAGCGGGAGTCCCAAGCTCCTACGAGCAGTACTTC. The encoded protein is CASSRLAGVPSSYEQYF.

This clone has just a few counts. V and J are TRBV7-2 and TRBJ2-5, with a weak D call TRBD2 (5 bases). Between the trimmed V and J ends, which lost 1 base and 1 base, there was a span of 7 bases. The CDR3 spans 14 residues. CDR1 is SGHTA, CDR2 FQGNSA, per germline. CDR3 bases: TGTGCCAGCAGCTTAGGGGGAGTCCAAGAGACCCAGTACTTC. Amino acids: CASSLGGVQETQYF.

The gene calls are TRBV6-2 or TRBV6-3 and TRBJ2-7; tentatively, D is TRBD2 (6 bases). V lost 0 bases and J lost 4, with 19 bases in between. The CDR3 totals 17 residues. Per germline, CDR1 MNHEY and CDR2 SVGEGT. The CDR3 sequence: CASSYSIGREKGYEQYF. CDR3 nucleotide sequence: TGTGCCAGCAGTTACTCAATCGGACGGGAGAAGGGTTACGAGCAGTACTTC.

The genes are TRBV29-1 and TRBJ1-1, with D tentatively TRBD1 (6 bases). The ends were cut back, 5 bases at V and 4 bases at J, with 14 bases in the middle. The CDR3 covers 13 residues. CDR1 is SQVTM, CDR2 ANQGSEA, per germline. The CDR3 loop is CSVKGPGATEAFF. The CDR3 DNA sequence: TGCAGCGTTAAGGGGCCAGGGGCCACTGAAGCTTTCTTT.

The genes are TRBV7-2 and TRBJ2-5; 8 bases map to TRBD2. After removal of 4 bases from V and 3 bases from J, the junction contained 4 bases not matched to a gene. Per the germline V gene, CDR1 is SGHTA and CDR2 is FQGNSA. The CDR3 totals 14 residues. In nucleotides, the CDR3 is TGTGCCAGCAGCTCCCAGCGGGGGAAAGAGACCCAGTACTTC. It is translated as CASSSQRGKETQYF.

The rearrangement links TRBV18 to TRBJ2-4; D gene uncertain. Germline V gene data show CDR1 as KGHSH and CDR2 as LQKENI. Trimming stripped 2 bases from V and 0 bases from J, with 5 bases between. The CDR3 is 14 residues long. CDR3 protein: CASSPDLAKNIQYF. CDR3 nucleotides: TGTGCCAGCTCACCAGACTTAGCCAAAAACATTCAGTACTTC.

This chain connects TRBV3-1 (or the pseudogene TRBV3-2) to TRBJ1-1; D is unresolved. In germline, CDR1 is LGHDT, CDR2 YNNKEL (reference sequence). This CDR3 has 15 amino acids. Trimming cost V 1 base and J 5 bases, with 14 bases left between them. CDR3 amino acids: CASSQGAGPGTEAFF. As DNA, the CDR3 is TGTGCCAGCAGCCAAGGGGCAGGCCCGGGAACTGAAGCTTTCTTT.

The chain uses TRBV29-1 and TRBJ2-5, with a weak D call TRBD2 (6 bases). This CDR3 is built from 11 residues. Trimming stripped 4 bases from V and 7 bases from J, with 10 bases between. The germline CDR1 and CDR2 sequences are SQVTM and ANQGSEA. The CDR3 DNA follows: TGCAGCGTTGGGCGGGGAGGGACCCAGTACTTC. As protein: CSVGRGGTQYF. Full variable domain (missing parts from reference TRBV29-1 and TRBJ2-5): SAVISQKPSRDICQRGTSLTIQCQVDSQVTMMFWYRQQPGQSLTLIATANQGSEATYESGFVIDKFPISRPNLTFSTLTVSNMSPEDSSIYLCSVGRGGTQYFGPGTRLLVL.